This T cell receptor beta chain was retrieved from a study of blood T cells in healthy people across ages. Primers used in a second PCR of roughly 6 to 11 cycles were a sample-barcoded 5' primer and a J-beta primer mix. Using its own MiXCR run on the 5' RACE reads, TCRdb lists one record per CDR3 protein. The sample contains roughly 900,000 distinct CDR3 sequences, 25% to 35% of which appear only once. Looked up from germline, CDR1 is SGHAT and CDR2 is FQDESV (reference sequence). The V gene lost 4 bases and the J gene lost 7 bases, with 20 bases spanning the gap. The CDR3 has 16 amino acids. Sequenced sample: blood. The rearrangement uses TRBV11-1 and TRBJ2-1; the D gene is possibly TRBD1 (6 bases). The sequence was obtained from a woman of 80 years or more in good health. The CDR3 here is CASSSPSGRGRNEQFF. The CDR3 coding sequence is TGTGCCAGCAGCTCTCCCTCAGGCAGGGGAAGGAATGAGCAGTTCTTC. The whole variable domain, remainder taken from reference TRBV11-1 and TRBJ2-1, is EAEVAQSPRYKITEKSQAVAFWCDPISGHATLYWYRQILGQGPELLVQFQDESVVDDSQLPKDRFSAERLKGVDSTLKIQPAELGDSAMYLCASSSPSGRGRNEQFFGPGTRLTVL.